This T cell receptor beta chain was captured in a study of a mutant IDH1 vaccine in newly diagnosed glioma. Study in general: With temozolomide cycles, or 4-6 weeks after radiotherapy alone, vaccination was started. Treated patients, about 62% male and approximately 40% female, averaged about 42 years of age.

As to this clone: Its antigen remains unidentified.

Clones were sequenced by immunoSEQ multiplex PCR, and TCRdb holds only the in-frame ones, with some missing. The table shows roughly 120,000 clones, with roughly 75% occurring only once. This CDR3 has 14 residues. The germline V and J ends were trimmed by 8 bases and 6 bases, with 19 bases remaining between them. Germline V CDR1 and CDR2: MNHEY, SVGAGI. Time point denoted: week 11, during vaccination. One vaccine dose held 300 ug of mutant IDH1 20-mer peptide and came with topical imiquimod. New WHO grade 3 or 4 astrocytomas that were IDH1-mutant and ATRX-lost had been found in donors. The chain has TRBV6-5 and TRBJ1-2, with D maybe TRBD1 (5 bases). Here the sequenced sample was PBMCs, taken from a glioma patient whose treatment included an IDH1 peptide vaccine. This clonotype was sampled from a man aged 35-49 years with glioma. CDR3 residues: CASCRTGAVHGYTF. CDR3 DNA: TGTGCCAGCTGCAGGACCGGGGCGGTCCATGGCTACACCTTC.